The clone carrying this TCR beta chain was recorded at least ten times. Its antigen is unidentified. The data were taken from a study of CD8 T cells in ankylosing spondylitis. Overall study findings and caveats: Disease-linked clones were CD8+ and relatively rare in peripheral blood. A TCR beta motif made of fewer than ten highly homologous variants seemed typical of ankylosing spondylitis blood. A subset of motif variants has previously been described in the synovial fluid and blood of reactive arthritis.

TCRdb redid the calling of the 5' RACE reads with MiXCR, one entry per CDR3 protein. The table records about 130,000 distinct CDR3 sequences, around 13% of them present only once. V was cut by 0 bases and J by 2 bases, with 10 bases left in between. CDR3 size: 15 residues. CDR1 and CDR2 from the germline V gene are DFQATT and SNEGSKA (reference sequence). The clonotype comes from a female donor with ankylosing spondylitis or in good health (not recorded which). What was sequenced was blood, either unsorted or a sorted T cell fraction (not recorded which). The chain couples TRBV20-1 to TRBJ2-2; possible D gene TRBD1, 5 bases. CDR3 nucleotides: TGCAGTGCTAGAGATGGGGCAGCCAACACCGGGGAGCTGTTTTTT. Translation: CSARDGAANTGELFF.